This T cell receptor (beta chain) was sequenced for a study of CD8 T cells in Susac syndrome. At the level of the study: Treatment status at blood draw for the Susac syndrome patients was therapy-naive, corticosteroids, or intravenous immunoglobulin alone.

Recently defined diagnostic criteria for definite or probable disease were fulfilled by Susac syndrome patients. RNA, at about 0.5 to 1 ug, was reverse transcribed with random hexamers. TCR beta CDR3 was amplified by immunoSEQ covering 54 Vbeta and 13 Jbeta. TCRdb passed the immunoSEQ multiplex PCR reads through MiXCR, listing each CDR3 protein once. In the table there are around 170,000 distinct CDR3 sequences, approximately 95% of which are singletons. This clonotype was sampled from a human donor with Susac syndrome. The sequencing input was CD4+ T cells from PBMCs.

The CDR3 DNA follows: TGTGCCAGCAGCCGTCCCGGGACAGGGGCTGGGGCCAACGTCCTGACTTTC. As protein: CASSRPGTGAGANVLTF. The genes are TRBV7-9 and TRBJ2-6; 10 bases line up with TRBD1. Germline CDR1 is SEHNR and CDR2 is FQNEAQ (reference sequence). The CDR3 length is 17 residues. V gave up 5 bases and J gave up 2 bases; unmatched junction bases: 6.